This TCR beta chain was identified in a study of patients and donors after allogeneic stem cell transplantation. TCRdb reprocessed the RT-PCR reads with MiXCR, giving one entry per CDR3 protein. The profile covers roughly 960,000 distinct CDR3 sequences, with 18% appearing a single time and 5% to 6.5% taken by the ten largest. Comment on this clonotype: At one end the junction does not follow the germline gene, possibly because of a read error.

This CDR3 region has 16 residues. Germline V gene sequence: CDR1 SSHAT, CDR2 FNYEAQ (reference sequence). The sequencing sample was made of blood, either unsorted or a sorted T cell fraction (not recorded which). This receptor was identified in a human donor who was either an allogeneic HSCT recipient or a stem cell or donor lymphocyte infusion donor (not recorded which). It is not recorded whose cells these are; they may come from a transplant donor. The chain combines TRBV7-7 with TRBJ2-5; 13 bases map to TRBD2. CDR3 protein: CASSSAGLAGKETQYF. The CDR3, as DNA: TGTGCTAGCAGCTCCGCGGGACTAGCGGGGAAAGAGACCCAGTACTTC.